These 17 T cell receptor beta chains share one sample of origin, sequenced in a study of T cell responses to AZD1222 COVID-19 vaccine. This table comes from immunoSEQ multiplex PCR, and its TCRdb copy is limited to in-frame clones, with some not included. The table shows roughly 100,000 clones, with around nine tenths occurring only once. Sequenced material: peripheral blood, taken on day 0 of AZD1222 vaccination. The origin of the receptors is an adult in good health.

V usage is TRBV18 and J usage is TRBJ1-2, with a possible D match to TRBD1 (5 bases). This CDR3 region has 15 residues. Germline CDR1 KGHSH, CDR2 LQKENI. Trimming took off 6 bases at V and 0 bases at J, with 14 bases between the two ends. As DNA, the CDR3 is TGTGCCAGCTCCTTCGAGGGGAGCCCTAACTATGGCTACACCTTC. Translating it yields CASSFEGSPNYGYTF.

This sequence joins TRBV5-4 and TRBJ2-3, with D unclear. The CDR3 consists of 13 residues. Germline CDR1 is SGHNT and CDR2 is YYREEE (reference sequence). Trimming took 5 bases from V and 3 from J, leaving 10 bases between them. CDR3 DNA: TGTGCCAGCAGTGAGGTGCGGACAGATACGCAGTATTTT. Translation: CASSEVRTDTQYF.

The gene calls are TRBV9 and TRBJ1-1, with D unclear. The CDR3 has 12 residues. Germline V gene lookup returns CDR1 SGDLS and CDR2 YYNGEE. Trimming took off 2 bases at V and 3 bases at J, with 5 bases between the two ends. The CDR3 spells CASSVGDTEAFF. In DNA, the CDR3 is TGTGCCAGCAGCGTCGGGGACACTGAAGCTTTCTTT.

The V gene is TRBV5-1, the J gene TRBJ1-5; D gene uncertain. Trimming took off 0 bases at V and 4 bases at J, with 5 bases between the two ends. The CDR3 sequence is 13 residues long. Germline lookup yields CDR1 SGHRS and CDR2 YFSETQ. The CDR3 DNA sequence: TGCGCCAGCAGCTTGGGTCTTAATCAGCCCCAGCATTTT. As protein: CASSLGLNQPQHF. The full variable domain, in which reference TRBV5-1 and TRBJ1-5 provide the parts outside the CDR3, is KAGVTQTPRYLIKTRGQQVTLSCSPISGHRSVSWYQQTPGQGLQFLFEYFSETQRNKGNFPGRFSGRQFSNSRSEMNVSTLELGDSALYLCASSLGLNQPQHFGDGTRLSIL.

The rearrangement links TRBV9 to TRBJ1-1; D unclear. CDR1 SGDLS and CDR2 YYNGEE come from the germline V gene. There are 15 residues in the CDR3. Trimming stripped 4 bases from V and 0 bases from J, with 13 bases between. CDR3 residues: CASSQRTDLNTEAFF. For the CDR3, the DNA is TGTGCCAGCAGCCAACGGACCGATCTGAACACTGAAGCTTTCTTT.

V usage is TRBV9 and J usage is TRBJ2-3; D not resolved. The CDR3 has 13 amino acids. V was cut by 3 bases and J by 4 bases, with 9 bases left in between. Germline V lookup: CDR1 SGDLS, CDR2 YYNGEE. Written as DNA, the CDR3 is TGTGCCAGCAGCGCCCCCCAACCAGATACGCAGTATTTT. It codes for CASSAPQPDTQYF.

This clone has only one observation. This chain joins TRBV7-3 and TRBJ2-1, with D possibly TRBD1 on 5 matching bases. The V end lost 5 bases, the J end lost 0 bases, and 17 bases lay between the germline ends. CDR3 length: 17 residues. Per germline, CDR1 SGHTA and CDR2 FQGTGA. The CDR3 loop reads CASSASGWGSSYNEQFF. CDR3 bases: TGTGCCAGCAGCGCTAGTGGGTGGGGCTCCTCCTACAATGAGCAGTTCTTC.

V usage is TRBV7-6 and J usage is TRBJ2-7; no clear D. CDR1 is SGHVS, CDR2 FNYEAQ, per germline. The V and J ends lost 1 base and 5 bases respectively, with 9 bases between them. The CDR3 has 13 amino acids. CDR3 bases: TGTGCCAGCAGCTTAGGCACCTTGAACGAGCAGTACTTC. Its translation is CASSLGTLNEQYF.

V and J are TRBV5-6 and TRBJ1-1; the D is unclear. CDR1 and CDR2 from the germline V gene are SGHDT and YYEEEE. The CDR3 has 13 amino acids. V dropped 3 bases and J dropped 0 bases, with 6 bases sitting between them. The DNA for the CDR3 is TGTGCCAGCAGCTCGTTACTGAACACTGAAGCTTTCTTT. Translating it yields CASSSLLNTEAFF.

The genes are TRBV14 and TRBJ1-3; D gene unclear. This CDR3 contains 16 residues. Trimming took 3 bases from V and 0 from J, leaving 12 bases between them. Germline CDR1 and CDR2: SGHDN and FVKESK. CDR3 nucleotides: TGTGCCAGCAGCCAGAGTACGGTAATCTCTGGAAACACCATATATTTT. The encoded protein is CASSQSTVISGNTIYF.

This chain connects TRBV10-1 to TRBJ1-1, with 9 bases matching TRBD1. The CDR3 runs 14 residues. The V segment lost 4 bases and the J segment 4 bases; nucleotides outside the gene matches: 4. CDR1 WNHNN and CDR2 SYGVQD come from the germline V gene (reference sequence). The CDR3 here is CASSGGTGLTEAFF. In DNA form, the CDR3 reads TGCGCCAGCAGTGGTGGGACAGGGCTCACTGAAGCTTTCTTT.

CDR3 in DNA: TGTGCCAGCAAAATGTCTGCAGGGGGCGATCCCTACGAGCAGTACTTC. It encodes CASKMSAGGDPYEQYF. The chain is built from TRBV2 and TRBJ2-7; 8 bases are shared with TRBD1. CDR1 and CDR2 (germline): SNHLY, FYNNEI. The CDR3 contains 16 residues. Trimming removed 7 bases from V and 2 bases from J; junction bases left unmatched: 13.

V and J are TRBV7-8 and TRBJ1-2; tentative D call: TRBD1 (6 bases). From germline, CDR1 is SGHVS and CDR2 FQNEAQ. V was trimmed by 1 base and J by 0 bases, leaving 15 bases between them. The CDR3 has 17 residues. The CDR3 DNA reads TGTGCCAGCAGCTTAGGACGTCGTCAGGGGTCTAACTATGGCTACACCTTC. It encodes CASSLGRRQGSNYGYTF.

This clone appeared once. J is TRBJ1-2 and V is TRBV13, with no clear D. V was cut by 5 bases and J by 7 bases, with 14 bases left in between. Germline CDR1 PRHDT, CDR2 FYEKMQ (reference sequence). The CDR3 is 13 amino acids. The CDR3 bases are TGTGCCAGCAGCCCGGCTCGGGAAGGTGGCTACACCTTC. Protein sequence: CASSPAREGGYTF.

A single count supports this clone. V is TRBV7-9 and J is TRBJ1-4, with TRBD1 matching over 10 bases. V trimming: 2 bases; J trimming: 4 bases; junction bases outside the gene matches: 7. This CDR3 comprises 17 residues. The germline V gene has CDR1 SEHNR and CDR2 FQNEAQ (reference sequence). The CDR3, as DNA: TGTGCCAGCAGCTTATACGGGAGGGACAGGGGTAATGAAAAACTGTTTTTT. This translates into CASSLYGRDRGNEKLFF.

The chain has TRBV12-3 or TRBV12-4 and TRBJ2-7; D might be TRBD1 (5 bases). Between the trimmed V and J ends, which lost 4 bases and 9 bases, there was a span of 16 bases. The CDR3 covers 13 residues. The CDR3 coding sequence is TGTGCCAGCAGTTCTTGGACAACCGACGGGCAGTACTTC. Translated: CASSSWTTDGQYF.

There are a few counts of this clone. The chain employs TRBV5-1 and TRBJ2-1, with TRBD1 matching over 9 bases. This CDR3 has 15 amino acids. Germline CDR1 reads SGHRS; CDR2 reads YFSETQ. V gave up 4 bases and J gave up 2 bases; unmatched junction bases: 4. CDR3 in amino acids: CASSTGTGTYNEQFF. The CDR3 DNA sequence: TGCGCCAGCAGCACCGGGACAGGGACCTACAATGAGCAGTTCTTC.